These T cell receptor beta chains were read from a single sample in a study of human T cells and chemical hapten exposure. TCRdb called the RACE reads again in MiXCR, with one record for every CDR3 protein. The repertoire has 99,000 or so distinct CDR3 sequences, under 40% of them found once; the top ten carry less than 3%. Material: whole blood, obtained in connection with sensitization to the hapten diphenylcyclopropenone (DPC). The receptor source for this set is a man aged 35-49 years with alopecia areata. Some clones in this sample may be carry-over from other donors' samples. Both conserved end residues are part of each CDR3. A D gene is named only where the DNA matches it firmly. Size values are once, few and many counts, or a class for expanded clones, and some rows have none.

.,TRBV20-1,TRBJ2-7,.,TGCAGTGCTAGACTGGTCTACGAGCAGTACTTC,CSARLVYEQYF
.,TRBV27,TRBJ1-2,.,TGTGCCAGCAGTTTACGGCAGGGACAATATGGCTACACCTTC,CASSLRQGQYGYTF
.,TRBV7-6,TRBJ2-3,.,TGTGCCAGCAGCTTTGCTGAAGACGGTGGAGATACGCAGTATTTT,CASSFAEDGGDTQYF
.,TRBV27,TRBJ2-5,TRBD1,TGTGCCAGCCATGGACAGGGAAGAGAGACCCAGTACTTC,CASHGQGRETQYF
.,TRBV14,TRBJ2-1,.,TGTGCCAGCAGCCAAGATCACGGGGATGAGCAGTTCTTC,CASSQDHGDEQFF
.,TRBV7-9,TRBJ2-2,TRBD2,TGTGCCAGCAGCTATGGACTAGCGGGAGGCCCCGGGGAGCTGTTTTTT,CASSYGLAGGPGELFF
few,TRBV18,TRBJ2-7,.,TGTGCCAGCTCACCGGTGGGGACACACAGGGATAGCACCTACGAGCAGTACTTC,CASSPVGTHRDSTYEQYF
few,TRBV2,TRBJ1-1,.,TGTGCCAGCAGTGAAGCGCAGAGCACTGAAGCTTTCTTT,CASSEAQSTEAFF
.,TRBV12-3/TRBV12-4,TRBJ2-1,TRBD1,TGTGCCAGCAGCCGATCGACAGGGGGGAACTCCTACAATGAGCAGTTCTTC,CASSRSTGGNSYNEQFF
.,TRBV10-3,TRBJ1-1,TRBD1,TGTGCCATCAGCATAAACCGGGACAGGGTCCCTACTGAAGCTTTCTTT,CAISINRDRVPTEAFF
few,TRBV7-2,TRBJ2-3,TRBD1,TGTGCCAGCAGCCCCCGGGACAGGGGGTGGGTAGATACGCAGTATTTT,CASSPRDRGWVDTQYF
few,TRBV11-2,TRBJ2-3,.,TGTGCCAGCAGCTTCGCAGGGGGGCTGGGTATTGTAGATACGCAGTATTTT,CASSFAGGLGIVDTQYF
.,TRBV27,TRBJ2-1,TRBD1,TGTGCCAGCAGTTTTTTCGACAGGGGCTCCTACAATGAGCAGTTCTTC,CASSFFDRGSYNEQFF
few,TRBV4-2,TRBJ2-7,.,TGTGCCAGCAGCCAAGATACGCCCCGAGACCAGCAGTACTTC,CASSQDTPRDQQYF
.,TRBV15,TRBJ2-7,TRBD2,TGTGCCACCAGCAGAGATCTTCGTCGGGCGGGAGTGTCCTACGAGCAGTACTTC,CATSRDLRRAGVSYEQYF
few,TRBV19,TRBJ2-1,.,TGTGCCAGCATTATGACTAGTTCAGAGGCGAATGAGCAGTTCTTC,CASIMTSSEANEQFF
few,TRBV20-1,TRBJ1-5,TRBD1,TGCAGTGCTAGAGACACAGGGGCTGGGGGTTATAGCAATCAGCCCCAGCATTTT,CSARDTGAGGYSNQPQHF
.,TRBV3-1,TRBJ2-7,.,TGTGCCAGCAGCCAAGACTTGACAGCACGGCACGAGCAGTACTTC,CASSQDLTARHEQYF
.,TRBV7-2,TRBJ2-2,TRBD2,TGTGCCAGCAGCTTAGAGCGGGGCACCGGGGAGCTGTTTTTT,CASSLERGTGELFF
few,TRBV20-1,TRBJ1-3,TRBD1,TGCAGTGCTAGGGGACAGGCTGGAAACACCATATATTTT,CSARGQAGNTIYF
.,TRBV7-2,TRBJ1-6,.,TGTGCCAGCAGCTTAGTCCCGGGAATGGGGTCACCCCTCCACTTT,CASSLVPGMGSPLHF
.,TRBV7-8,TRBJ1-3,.,TGTGCCAGCAGCTTAGCTCCGGGTTACGGAAACACCATATATTTT,CASSLAPGYGNTIYF
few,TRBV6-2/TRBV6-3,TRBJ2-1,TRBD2,TGTGCCAGCAGCCCCTTGACTAGCGGGACGGAGAATGAGCAGTTCTTC,CASSPLTSGTENEQFF
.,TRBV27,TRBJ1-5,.,TGTGCCAGCAGTTTTAGGGGTAGCAATCAGCCCCAGCATTTT,CASSFRGSNQPQHF
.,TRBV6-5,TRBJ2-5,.,TGTGCCAGCAGCCGTGATCCCTTGGGAGAGACCCAGTACTTC,CASSRDPLGETQYF
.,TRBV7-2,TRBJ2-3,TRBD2,TGTGCCAGCCGCCCCCCCGGACTAGCGGGCACAGATACGCAGTATTTT,CASRPPGLAGTDTQYF
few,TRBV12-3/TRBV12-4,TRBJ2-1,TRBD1,TGTGCCAGCACCCGACAGGGATCATACTACAATGAGCAGTTCTTC,CASTRQGSYYNEQFF
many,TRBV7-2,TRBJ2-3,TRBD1,TGTGCCAGCAGCCGATGGGGACAGGGCACAGATACGCAGTATTTT,CASSRWGQGTDTQYF
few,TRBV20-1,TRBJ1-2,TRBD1,TGCAGTGCTAGGGACAGGGGAAGGAGCTATGGCTACACCTTC,CSARDRGRSYGYTF
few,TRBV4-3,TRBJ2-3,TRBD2,TGCGCCAGCAGCCAATCAGGACTAGCGGGAGTATTTTGGGGGTTGGATACGCAGTATTTT,CASSQSGLAGVFWGLDTQYF
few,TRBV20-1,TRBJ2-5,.,TGCAGTGCCGACCCTGGACAACAGGTCCAAGAGACCCAGTACTTC,CSADPGQQVQETQYF
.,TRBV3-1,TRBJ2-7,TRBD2,TGTGCCAGCAGCCAAAATGGACTAGAGGGAGTCGGGCAGTACTTC,CASSQNGLEGVGQYF
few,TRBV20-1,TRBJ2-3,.,TGCAGTGCTAGAGATCCGGGTAGATTGGGCACAGATACGCAGTATTTT,CSARDPGRLGTDTQYF
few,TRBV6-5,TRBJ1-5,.,TGTGCCAGCGGGACCCGGCGTAGCAATCAGCCCCAGCATTTT,CASGTRRSNQPQHF
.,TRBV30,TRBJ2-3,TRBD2,TGTGCCTGGAGTTCCGGGACTAGCGGCACAGATACGCAGTATTTT,CAWSSGTSGTDTQYF
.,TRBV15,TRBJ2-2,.,TGTGCCACCAGCGACCGTTCCTTTCGAGCCGGGGAGCTGTTTTTT,CATSDRSFRAGELFF
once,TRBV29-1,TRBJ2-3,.,TGCAGCGTTGAAGCTGGAAAAACAGATACGCAGTATTTT,CSVEAGKTDTQYF
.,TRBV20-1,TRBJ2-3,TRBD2,TGCAGTGCTAGCTTTAGCGGGGGAGATACGCAGTATTTT,CSASFSGGDTQYF
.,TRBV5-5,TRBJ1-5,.,TGTGCCAGCAGCTTTAGGTGGGGGGATCAGCCCCAGCATTTT,CASSFRWGDQPQHF
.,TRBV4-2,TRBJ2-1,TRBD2,TGTGCCAGCAGCCGGGGACTAGCGGGAGGTCCCTACAATGAGCAGTTCTTC,CASSRGLAGGPYNEQFF
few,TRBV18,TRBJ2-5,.,TGTGCCAGCTCGGACGGGGAGACCCAGTACTTC,CASSDGETQYF
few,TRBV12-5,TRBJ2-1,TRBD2,TGTGCTAGTACCTCCCTAGGCGGGAGCCCTAACAATGAGCAGTTCTTC,CASTSLGGSPNNEQFF
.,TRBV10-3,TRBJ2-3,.,TGTGCCATCAGTGAGTCGTCTCCCGGGACCCTATCAGATACGCAGTATTTT,CAISESSPGTLSDTQYF
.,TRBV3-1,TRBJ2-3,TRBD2,TGTGCCAGCAGCGGGAACCAGCGGGAGCGGTACACAGATACGCAGTATTTT,CASSGNQRERYTDTQYF
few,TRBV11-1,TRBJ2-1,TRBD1,TGTGCCAGCAGCTTAGGGCAGGGGGCGGATGAGCAGTTCTTC,CASSLGQGADEQFF
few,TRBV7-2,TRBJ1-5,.,TGTGCCAGCAGCTGGATAGACGGTCAGCCCCAGCATTTT,CASSWIDGQPQHF
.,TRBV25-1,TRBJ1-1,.,TGTGCCAGCAGTGAAATCCCCCTCAAAGCTTTCTTT,CASSEIPLKAFF
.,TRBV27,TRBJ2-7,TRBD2,TGTGCCAGGCCCCCCGAGCGGGAGGGGTTCAAGAACCAGCAGTACTTC,CARPPEREGFKNQQYF
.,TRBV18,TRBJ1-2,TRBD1,TGTGCCAGCTCACCGGGGACAGTTAACTATGGCTACACCTTC,CASSPGTVNYGYTF
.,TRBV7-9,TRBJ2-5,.,TGTGCCAGCAGCTTACTTACGGTAGCGAGGGGACAAGAGACCCAGTACTTC,CASSLLTVARGQETQYF
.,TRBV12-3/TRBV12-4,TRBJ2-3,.,TGTGCCAGCAGCCGAGATGCGTATACGCAGTATTTT,CASSRDAYTQYF
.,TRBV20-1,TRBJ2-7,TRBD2,TGCAGTGCTAGTCACCTAGCGGGAGAGTCGGACGAGCAGTACTTC,CSASHLAGESDEQYF
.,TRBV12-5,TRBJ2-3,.,TGTGCTAGTGGTTTGGTAGGAGGAGGGGGAGCAGATACGCAGTATTTT,CASGLVGGGGADTQYF
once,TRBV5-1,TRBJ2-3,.,TGCGCCAGCAGCTCCGGGACGGCCACAGATACGCAGTATTTT,CASSSGTATDTQYF
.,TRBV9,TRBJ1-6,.,TGTGCCAGCAGCGTCCCAGGGATCTCACCCCTCCACTTT,CASSVPGISPLHF
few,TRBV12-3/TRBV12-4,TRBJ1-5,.,TGTGCCAGCAGTTTAGCGGGCAGACCCCAACAGCCCCAGCATTTT,CASSLAGRPQQPQHF
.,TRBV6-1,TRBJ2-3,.,TGTGCCAGCAGTAAAAGGGAGGAATTGGATACGCAGTATTTT,CASSKREELDTQYF
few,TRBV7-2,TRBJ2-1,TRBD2,TGTGCCAGCTCCAGGGGTAGCGGGATATCAGGATACAATGAGCAGTTCTTC,CASSRGSGISGYNEQFF
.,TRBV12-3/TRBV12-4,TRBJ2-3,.,TGTGCCAGCACCTCTACGCGGGGAGGAACAGATACGCAGTATTTT,CASTSTRGGTDTQYF
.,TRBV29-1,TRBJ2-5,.,TGCAGCGTTGCTCAAGAGACCCAGTACTTC,CSVAQETQYF